Presented here are 21 T cell receptor beta chains from one specimen sequenced in a study of response to subunit inactivated influenza vaccine. TCRdb processed the RT-PCR reads anew with MiXCR; each CDR3 protein has one entry. This sample yields about 540,000 distinct CDR3 sequences, of which roughly 25% are seen a single time; 2.5% to 3.5% belongs to the top ten. These same data were also listed under a study on T cells expressing NK-cell markers. That report notes: TCR beta libraries carry UMIs added by 5'RACE template switching.

The sequencing used CD4+ T cells sorted from PBMCs, collected 11 to 12 days after vaccination. All receptors come from a man aged 45-60 years who received an inactivated influenza vaccine.

The chain combines TRBV7-2 with TRBJ2-1, with a tentative D call TRBD1 (6 bases). Germline V gives CDR1 SGHTA, CDR2 FQGNSA. Trimming removed 5 bases from V and 6 bases from J, with 17 bases in between. The CDR3 length is 15 residues. The CDR3 region is CASSQRAGASNEQFF. CDR3 DNA sequence: TGTGCCAGCAGCCAGAGGGCAGGGGCCAGCAATGAGCAGTTCTTC.

V usage is TRBV20-1 and J usage is TRBJ1-1, with 7 bases aligning to TRBD1. Trimming at V came to 1 base and at J to 0 bases, leaving 2 bases not matched to a gene. This CDR3 region has 14 residues. In germline, CDR1 is DFQATT, CDR2 SNEGSKA (reference sequence). The CDR3: CSARATGLNTEAFF. The DNA for the CDR3 is TGCAGTGCTAGAGCGACAGGGTTGAACACTGAAGCTTTCTTT.

This CDR3 is CASRLTGGEQYF. DNA for the CDR3: TGTGCCAGCAGACTTACAGGGGGCGAGCAGTACTTC. V and J are TRBV28 and TRBJ2-7, with 8 bases fitting TRBD1. This CDR3 comprises 12 residues. Germline trimming cut 6 bases from V and 6 bases from J; bases unmatched to any gene: 4. Germline V gene lookup returns CDR1 MDHEN and CDR2 SYDVKM.

The V call is TRBV7-8, the J call TRBJ1-1; TRBD1 is a possible D gene (6 bases). CDR3 length: 15 amino acids. V dropped 3 bases and J dropped 1 base, with 12 bases sitting between them. CDR1 and CDR2 from the germline V gene are SGHVS and FQNEAQ. The CDR3 region is CASSFPDRPNTEAFF. CDR3 DNA: TGTGCCAGCAGCTTTCCGGACAGACCGAACACTGAAGCTTTCTTT.

The rearrangement links TRBV20-1 to TRBJ2-7, with D possibly TRBD2 on 5 matching bases. V was trimmed by 0 bases and J by 7 bases, leaving 19 bases between them. The germline gives CDR1 DFQATT, CDR2 SNEGSKA (reference sequence). The CDR3 is 15 amino acids. The CDR3 DNA reads TGCAGTGCTAGAGACGACCAAGTTGGGCGAGGGGAGCAGTACTTC. This codes for CSARDDQVGRGEQYF.

Comments on this clonotype: The junction does not match germline at one end; this may be a read error. The V gene is TRBV3-1, the J gene TRBJ1-5; D is ambiguous. This CDR3 is built from 15 residues. Germline CDR1 and CDR2: LGHDT and YNNKEL (reference sequence). The CDR3 spells CASSPGGISNQPQPF. The CDR3 coding sequence is TGTGCCAGCAGTCCGGGTGGAATAAGCAATCAGCCCCAGCCTTTT.

In this sample, this clonotype turned up many times. The genes are TRBV12-3 or TRBV12-4 and TRBJ2-3, with D unresolved. This CDR3 region has 11 residues. V was cut by 6 bases and J by 4 bases, with 5 bases left in between. The CDR3 DNA is TGTGCCAGCAGAAGGGCAGATACGCAGTATTTT. Amino acids: CASRRADTQYF.

The chain recombines TRBV6-4 with TRBJ2-2; 10 bases fit TRBD1. CDR1 MRHNA and CDR2 SNTAGT come from the germline V gene. CDR3 length: 16 residues. The V segment lost 0 bases and the J segment 7 bases; nucleotides outside the gene matches: 5. CDR3 bases: TGTGCCAGCAGTGACTCCGAGACAGGGGGCATCGGGGAGCTGTTTTTT. This sequence encodes CASSDSETGGIGELFF.

This chain links TRBV25-1 with TRBJ2-2, with 10 bases lining up with TRBD1. The V gene end was trimmed by 4 bases and the J gene end by 5 bases; junction bases not matched to a gene: 7. Per the germline V gene, CDR1 is MGHDK and CDR2 is SYGVNS. The CDR3 extends over 16 amino acids. DNA for the CDR3: TGTGCCAGCAGTGCTATGGGACAGGGGAGGACCGGGGAGCTGTTTTTT. This encodes CASSAMGQGRTGELFF.

This clonotype was picked up a small number of times. J is TRBJ2-5 and V is TRBV3-1, with 8 bases aligning to TRBD1. J lost 5 bases, V lost 3 bases, and 14 bases had no gene match. Germline CDR1 LGHDT, CDR2 YNNKEL (reference sequence). The CDR3 is 17 amino acids. The CDR3 here is CASSHPLGQGGLETQYF. Here the CDR3 DNA reads TGTGCCAGCAGCCATCCCCTCGGACAGGGAGGTTTGGAGACCCAGTACTTC.

The chain carries TRBV20-1 and TRBJ2-1; perhaps TRBD2 as D (6 bases). Germline assignment: CDR1 DFQATT and CDR2 SNEGSKA (reference sequence). The CDR3 is 16 residues long. Trimming cost V 0 bases and J 2 bases, with 14 bases left between them. The CDR3 region is CSARELGGRTYNEQFF. The CDR3 bases are TGCAGTGCTAGAGAGTTAGGAGGGCGAACCTACAATGAGCAGTTCTTC.

The gene calls are TRBV7-9 and TRBJ2-3; a possible D gene is TRBD1 (5 bases). The V gene's germline CDR1 is SEHNR and CDR2 FQNEAQ (reference sequence). The CDR3 consists of 12 residues. Trimming removed 3 bases at V and 5 bases at J, with 6 bases between. CDR3 loop: CASSFTGDTQYF. In nucleotides, the CDR3 is TGTGCCAGCAGCTTTACAGGAGATACGCAGTATTTT.

V is TRBV28 and J is TRBJ1-1; possibly TRBD1 for D (5 bases). This CDR3 has 12 residues. V lost 5 bases, J lost 6 bases, and 10 bases lay in between. CDR1 is MDHEN, CDR2 SYDVKM, per germline. CDR3: CASSIWGAEAFF. Written as DNA, the CDR3 is TGTGCCAGCAGTATTTGGGGGGCTGAAGCTTTCTTT.

The chain joins TRBV5-1 to TRBJ2-7, with D possibly matching TRBD1 (5 bases). The CDR3 spans 14 residues. Germline CDR1 is SGHRS and CDR2 is YFSETQ. Trimming took 0 bases from V and 7 from J, leaving 14 bases between them. The CDR3 DNA reads TGCGCCAGCAGCTTGGCGGATCAGGGTGGGGAGCAGTACTTC. Amino acids: CASSLADQGGEQYF.

This chain connects TRBV20-1 to TRBJ2-1, with TRBD2 identical over 7 bases. CDR3 length equals 14 residues. Germline V lookup: CDR1 DFQATT, CDR2 SNEGSKA (reference sequence). The V segment lost 3 bases and the J segment 4 bases; nucleotides outside the gene matches: 6. The CDR3 protein is CSASASGLYNEQFF. DNA for the CDR3: TGCAGTGCTAGTGCTAGCGGTCTATACAATGAGCAGTTCTTC.

This clonotype was recorded at least ten times. V usage is TRBV7-2 and J usage is TRBJ2-2; no definite D call. The CDR3 runs to 13 residues. In germline, CDR1 is SGHTA, CDR2 FQGNSA. V lost 5 bases and J 2 bases, leaving 6 bases between the germline ends. CDR3 amino acids: CASSRTNTGELFF. The CDR3 DNA reads as TGTGCCAGCAGCCGAACAAACACCGGGGAGCTGTTTTTT.

The chain employs TRBV7-2 and TRBJ2-3; maybe TRBD1 (7 bases). Germline V gene data show CDR1 as SGHTA and CDR2 as FQGNSA. The CDR3 covers 16 residues. V was pared by 6 bases and J by 2 bases, with 18 bases between. DNA for the CDR3: TGTGCCAGCAGAAGACAGGGAGGAATTCTCACAGATACGCAGTATTTT. Protein sequence: CASRRQGGILTDTQYF.

The rearrangement joins TRBV10-3 to TRBJ2-7; D call uncertain. Looked up from germline, CDR1 is ENHRY and CDR2 is SYGVKD. Trimming took off 0 bases at V and 6 bases at J, with 12 bases between the two ends. The CDR3 runs to 14 residues. The CDR3 here is CAISESAASSEQYF. The CDR3 region has the DNA TGTGCCATCAGTGAGTCGGCAGCTTCTAGCGAGCAGTACTTC.

The chain uses TRBV24-1 and TRBJ2-5, with 11 nucleotides matching TRBD2. The CDR3 sequence is 16 residues long. Germline values: CDR1 KGHDR, CDR2 SFDVKD. V dropped 3 bases and J dropped 4; count of bases not matched to a gene: 6. The CDR3 DNA follows: TGTGCCACCAGTGATGTCGGTCTAGCGGGAGGAGAGACCCAGTACTTC. Encoded protein: CATSDVGLAGGETQYF.

This clonotype was observed a handful of times. This chain links TRBV9 with TRBJ2-7; no firm D call. V gave up 0 bases and J gave up 4 bases, with 17 bases separating them. Germline CDR1 is SGDLS and CDR2 is YYNGEE. This CDR3 comprises 16 residues. The CDR3 nucleotides read TGTGCCAGCAGCGTAGGAAGCCGGGTGGAAGATTACGAGCAGTACTTC. Amino acids: CASSVGSRVEDYEQYF.

This clonotype was counted ten times or more. The V call is TRBV12-3 or TRBV12-4, the J call TRBJ2-7, with 7 bases that match TRBD1. The CDR3 runs to 13 residues. V dropped 3 bases and J dropped 2; count of bases not matched to a gene: 1. The CDR3 sequence: CASSLDRTYEQYF. The DNA of the CDR3 is TGTGCCAGCAGTTTGGACAGGACCTACGAGCAGTACTTC.